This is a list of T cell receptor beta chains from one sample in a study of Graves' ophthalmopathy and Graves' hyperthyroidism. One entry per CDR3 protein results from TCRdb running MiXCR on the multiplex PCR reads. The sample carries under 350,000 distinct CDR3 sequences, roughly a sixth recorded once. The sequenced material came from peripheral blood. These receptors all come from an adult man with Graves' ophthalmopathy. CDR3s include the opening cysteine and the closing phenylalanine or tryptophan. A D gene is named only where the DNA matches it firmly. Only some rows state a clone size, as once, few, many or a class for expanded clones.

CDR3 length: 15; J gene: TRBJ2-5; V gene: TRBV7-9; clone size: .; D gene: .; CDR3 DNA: TGTGCCAGCAGCTCCCTGTTCCAACCAAGCGGGACCCAGTACTTC; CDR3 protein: CASSSLFQPSGTQYF
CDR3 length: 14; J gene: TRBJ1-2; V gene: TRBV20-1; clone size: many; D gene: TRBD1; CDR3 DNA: TGCAGTGCTAGAGGCCCGGACAGGGAATATGGCTACACCTTC; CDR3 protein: CSARGPDREYGYTF
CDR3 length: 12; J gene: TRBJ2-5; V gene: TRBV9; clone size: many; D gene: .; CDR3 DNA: TGTGCCAGCAGCGTAGTTGGGGAGACCCAGTACTTC; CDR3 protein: CASSVVGETQYF
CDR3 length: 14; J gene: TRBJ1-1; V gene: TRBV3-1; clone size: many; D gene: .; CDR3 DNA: TGTGCCAGCAGCCATTCCACAGGGCATACTGAAGCTTTCTTT; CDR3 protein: CASSHSTGHTEAFF
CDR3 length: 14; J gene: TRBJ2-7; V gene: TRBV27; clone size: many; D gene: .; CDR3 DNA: TGTGCCAGCAGTTTTAGCGGAGACCACTACGAGCAGTACTTC; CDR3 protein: CASSFSGDHYEQYF
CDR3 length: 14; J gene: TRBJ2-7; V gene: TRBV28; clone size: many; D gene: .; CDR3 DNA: TGTGCCAGCGCTCCCAGGTTGGGGCACTACGAGCAGTACTTC; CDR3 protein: CASAPRLGHYEQYF
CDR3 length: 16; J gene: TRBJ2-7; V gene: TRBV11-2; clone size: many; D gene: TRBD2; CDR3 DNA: TGTGCCAGCAGCTCCTTTCTAGCGGGGGATCGGGACGAGCAGTACTTC; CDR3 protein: CASSSFLAGDRDEQYF
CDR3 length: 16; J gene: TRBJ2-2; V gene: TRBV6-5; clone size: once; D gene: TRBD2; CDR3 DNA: TGTGCCAGCAGTTACGGACTAGAGGGAGGAACCGGGGAGCTGTCTTTT; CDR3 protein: CASSYGLEGGTGELSF
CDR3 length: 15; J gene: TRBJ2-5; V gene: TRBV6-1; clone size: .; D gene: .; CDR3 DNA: TGTGCCAGCAGTCGGGGGCAAACCTTAGTAGAGACCCAGTACTTC; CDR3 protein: CASSRGQTLVETQYF
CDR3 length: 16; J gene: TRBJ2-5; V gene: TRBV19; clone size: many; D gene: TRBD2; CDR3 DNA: TGTGCCAGTAGTATAGGGGGTAGCGGGCTCCATGGGACCCAGTACTTC; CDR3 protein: CASSIGGSGLHGTQYF
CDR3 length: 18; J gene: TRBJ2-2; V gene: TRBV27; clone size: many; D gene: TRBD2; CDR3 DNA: TGTGCCAGCAGTTTTCAACTAGCGGGGCCTCGCAAGCCCGGGGAGCTGTTTTTT; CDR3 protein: CASSFQLAGPRKPGELFF
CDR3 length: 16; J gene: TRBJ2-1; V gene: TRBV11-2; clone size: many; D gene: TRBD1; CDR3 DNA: TGTGCCAGCAGCTTAGGGGACAGGGGGTCCTACAATGAGCAGTTCTTC; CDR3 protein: CASSLGDRGSYNEQFF
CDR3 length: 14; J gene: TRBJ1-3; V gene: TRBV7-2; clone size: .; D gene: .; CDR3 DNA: TGTGCCAGCAGCTCTTGGACCACTCGGAACACCATATATTTT; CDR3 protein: CASSSWTTRNTIYF
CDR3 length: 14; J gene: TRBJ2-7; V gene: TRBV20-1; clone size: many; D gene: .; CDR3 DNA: TGCAGTGCTAGACCCCTGAGCGACATAGACGAGCAGTACTTC; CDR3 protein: CSARPLSDIDEQYF
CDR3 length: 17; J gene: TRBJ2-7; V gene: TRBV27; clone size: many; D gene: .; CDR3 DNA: TGTGCCAGCAGCCCTACAGCCGGGGGGACAGGTAGTCACGAGCAGTACTTC; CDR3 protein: CASSPTAGGTGSHEQYF
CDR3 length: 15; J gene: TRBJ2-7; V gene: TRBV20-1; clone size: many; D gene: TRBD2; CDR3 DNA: TGCAGTGCTGGGACTAGCGGGAGGGGTACCTACGAGCAGTACTTC; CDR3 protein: CSAGTSGRGTYEQYF
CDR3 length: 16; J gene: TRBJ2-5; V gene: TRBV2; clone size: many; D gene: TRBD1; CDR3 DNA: TGTGCCAGCAGTGAATTAGGACAGGGGAGGGGAGAGACCCAGTACTTC; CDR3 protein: CASSELGQGRGETQYF
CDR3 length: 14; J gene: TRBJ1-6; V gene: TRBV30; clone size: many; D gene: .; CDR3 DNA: TGTGCCTGGAGCGGAGGGATCAGTGATTCACCCCTCCACTTT; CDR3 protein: CAWSGGISDSPLHF
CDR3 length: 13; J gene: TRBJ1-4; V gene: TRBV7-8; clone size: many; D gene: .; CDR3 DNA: TGTGCCAGCAGCTTGGCCGGCGGCCCCAAACTGTTTTTT; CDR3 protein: CASSLAGGPKLFF
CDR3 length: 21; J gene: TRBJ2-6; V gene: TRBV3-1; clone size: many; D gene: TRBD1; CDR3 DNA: TGTGCCAGCAGCCACGCCGGGACAGGGGAGGTAGTTGGAGCCGGGGCCAACGTCCTGACTTTC; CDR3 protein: CASSHAGTGEVVGAGANVLTF
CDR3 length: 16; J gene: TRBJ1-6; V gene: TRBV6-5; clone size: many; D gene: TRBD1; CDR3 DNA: TGTGCCAGCAGTTACAACGACAGGGCCTATAATTCACCCCTCCACTTT; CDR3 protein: CASSYNDRAYNSPLHF
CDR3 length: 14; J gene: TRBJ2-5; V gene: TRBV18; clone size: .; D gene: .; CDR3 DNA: TGTGCCAGCTTACCAATGTCAGTTCAAGAGACCCAGTACTTC; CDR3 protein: CASLPMSVQETQYF
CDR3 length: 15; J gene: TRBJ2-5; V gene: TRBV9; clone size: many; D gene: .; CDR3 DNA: TGTGCCAGCAGCGTAGACCCCAGGGGACCGGAGACCCAGTACTTC; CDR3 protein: CASSVDPRGPETQYF
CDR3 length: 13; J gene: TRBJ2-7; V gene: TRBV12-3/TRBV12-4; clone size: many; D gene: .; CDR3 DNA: TGTGCCAGCACCGGCAGGGAGTCCTACGAGCAGTACTTC; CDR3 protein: CASTGRESYEQYF
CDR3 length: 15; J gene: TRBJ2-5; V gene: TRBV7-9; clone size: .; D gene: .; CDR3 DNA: TGTGCCAGCAGCTTAGCCCAGGGGTTCCAAGAGACCCAGTACTTC; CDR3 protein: CASSLAQGFQETQYF